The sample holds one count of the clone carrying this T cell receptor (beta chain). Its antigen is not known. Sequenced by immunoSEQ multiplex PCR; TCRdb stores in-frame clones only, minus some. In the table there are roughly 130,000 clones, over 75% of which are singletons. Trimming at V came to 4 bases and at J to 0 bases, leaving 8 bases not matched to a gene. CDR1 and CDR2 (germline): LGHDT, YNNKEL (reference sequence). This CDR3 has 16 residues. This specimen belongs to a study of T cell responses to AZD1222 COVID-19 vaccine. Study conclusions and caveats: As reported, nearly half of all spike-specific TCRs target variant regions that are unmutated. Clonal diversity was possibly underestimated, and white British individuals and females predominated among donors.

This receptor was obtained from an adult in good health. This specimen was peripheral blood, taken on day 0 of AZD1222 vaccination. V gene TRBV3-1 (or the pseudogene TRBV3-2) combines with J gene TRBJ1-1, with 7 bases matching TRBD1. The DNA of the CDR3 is TGTGCCAGCAGCCTAAGGACAGGTTACATGAACACTGAAGCTTTCTTT. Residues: CASSLRTGYMNTEAFF.